This entry lists 27 T cell receptor beta chains sequenced from one sample in a study of T cells in Graves' hyperthyroidism and ophthalmopathy (dated by TCRdb to the late 2010s). Libraries were made using multiplex PCR. These reads were obtained on an Illumina HiSeq 2000. The TCR beta CDR3 regions were amplified from RNA transcripts. The first round of RT-PCR for the TCR CDR3 was performed with the HTBI primer set and the Qiagen OneStep RT-PCR kit. The raw public reads went through TCRdb reprocessing: fastp at Q25, MiXCR clone calling, in-frame beta chains kept. Under each unique CDR3 protein, matching rows form one entry showing the most common genes and DNA. Recorded for this sample are 250,000 or so distinct CDR3 sequences; approximately 15% of them occurred a single time. About 14% of the sample lies in the top ten. The sequenced sample consisted of blood. These receptors were obtained from a middle-aged woman with Graves' hyperthyroidism that later progressed to Graves' ophthalmopathy.

This clonotype was seen many times. V and J are TRBV5-1 and TRBJ2-5; the match to TRBD2 covers 11 bases. Trimming at V came to 0 bases and at J to 2 bases, leaving 0 bases not matched to a gene. This CDR3 has 15 amino acids. Germline V gene data show CDR1 as SGHRS and CDR2 as YFSETQ. In DNA, the CDR3 is TGCGCCAGCAGCTTGGGGACTAGCGGGCAAGAGACCCAGTACTTC. This codes for CASSLGTSGQETQYF.

This clonotype has at least ten counts. J is TRBJ1-4 and V is TRBV27; 9 bases are shared with TRBD1. Trimming at V came to 4 bases and at J to 2 bases, leaving 2 bases not matched to a gene. The CDR3 spans 15 residues. Germline lookup yields CDR1 MNHEY and CDR2 SMNVEV (reference sequence). CDR3 region: CASSWTGVTNEKLFF. CDR3 nucleotides: TGTGCCAGCAGTTGGACAGGGGTCACTAATGAAAAACTGTTTTTT.

This clonotype was counted at least ten times. The J gene is TRBJ1-4, the V gene TRBV25-1, with no clear D. The germline V gene has CDR1 MGHDK and CDR2 SYGVNS. Trimming took 2 bases from V and 1 from J, leaving 8 bases between them. The length of the CDR3 is 15 residues. The CDR3 DNA is TGTGCCAGCAGTGAAAGGGAAGTAACTAATGAAAAACTGTTTTTT. Its protein is CASSEREVTNEKLFF.

This clonotype was seen many times. This chain joins TRBV7-8 and TRBJ1-4, with no clear D. CDR3 length: 15 residues. CDR1 and CDR2 from the germline V gene are SGHVS and FQNEAQ. Between the trimmed V and J ends, which lost 3 bases and 3 bases, there was a span of 11 bases. CDR3 sequence (DNA): TGTGCCAGCAGCTTCCGACGGGCCCCTAATGAAAAACTGTTTTTT. Protein product: CASSFRRAPNEKLFF.

This clonotype has just a few counts. V usage is TRBV15 and J usage is TRBJ1-4, with D perhaps matching TRBD1 (5 bases). Germline loops: CDR1 LNHNV, CDR2 YYDKDF (reference sequence). This CDR3 has 14 residues. V was trimmed by 1 base and J by 3 bases, leaving 6 bases between them. The DNA of the CDR3 is TGTGCCACCAGCAGAGGGGGGGCTAATGAAAAACTGTTTTTT. Translation: CATSRGGANEKLFF.

This clonotype was seen a handful of times. The chain links TRBV7-8 to TRBJ1-2; D gene uncertain. The V gene lost 2 bases and the J gene lost 4 bases, with 14 bases spanning the gap. The CDR3 totals 15 residues. Germline V gene lookup returns CDR1 SGHVS and CDR2 FQNEAQ. The CDR3 is CASSLTDSRAYGYTF. The DNA of the CDR3 is TGTGCCAGCAGCTTAACCGATTCACGGGCCTATGGCTACACCTTC.

This clonotype was recorded at least ten times. The J gene is TRBJ2-5, the V gene TRBV7-9; D possibly uses TRBD1 or TRBD2 (5 bases each). The CDR3 has 13 residues. Trimming took 5 bases from V and 0 from J, leaving 7 bases between them. Germline-derived CDR1 and CDR2 are SEHNR and FQNEAQ (reference sequence). CDR3 residues: CASSPGHQETQYF. CDR3 nucleotide sequence: TGTGCCAGCAGCCCGGGACACCAAGAGACCCAGTACTTC.

The chain carries TRBV4-1 and TRBJ2-1; D might be TRBD1 (6 bases). V lost 0 bases and J lost 10, with 10 bases in between. The CDR3 runs to 13 residues. Germline assignment: CDR1 MGHRA and CDR2 YSYEKL. The CDR3 DNA reads as TGCGCCAGCAGCCAAGAACAGGGCCTCGAGCAGTTCTTC. This codes for CASSQEQGLEQFF.

Comments on this clonotype: This CDR3 is missing its conserved last phenylalanine or tryptophan, likely due to a read error. No DNA is shown, since the ends of the CDR3 on it are uncertain; the CDR3 is the one TCRdb lists. The J gene is TRBJ2-2, the V gene TRBV11-2; the table assigns TRBD2, which was not confirmed against the DNA. The germline CDR1 and CDR2 sequences are SGHAT and FQNNGV. The CDR3 has 19 residues if both end residues are counted. The CDR3 reads CASSLEIPGTSIFTGERFV.

This clonotype was counted many times. The rearrangement uses TRBV28 and TRBJ1-5, with a possible D match to TRBD1 (5 bases). CDR1 is MDHEN, CDR2 SYDVKM, per germline. CDR3 length equals 14 residues. The ends were cut back, 6 bases at V and 3 bases at J, with 12 bases in the middle. The DNA for the CDR3 is TGTGCCAGCAGACACCGGGGCCTCAATCAGCCCCAGCATTTT. Protein: CASRHRGLNQPQHF.

V usage is TRBV28 and J usage is TRBJ2-7; TRBD2 matches at 8 bases. From germline, CDR1 is MDHEN and CDR2 SYDVKM. The CDR3 spans 15 residues. Trimming took 6 bases from V and 7 from J; bases not matched to a gene: 14. This chain's CDR3 is CASSLKAGAPREQYF. CDR3 DNA sequence: TGTGCCAGCAGCCTCAAAGCGGGAGCTCCGAGGGAGCAGTACTTC.

This clonotype appeared a few times. V is TRBV5-1 and J is TRBJ1-4, with 7 bases matching TRBD1. The trim removed 0 bases at V and 8 bases at J, leaving 4 bases unmatched. Looked up from germline, CDR1 is SGHRS and CDR2 is YFSETQ. CDR3 size: 14 residues. The CDR3 DNA reads as TGCGCCAGCAGCTTGGGACAGGGCCCAGAAAAACTGTTTTTT. It encodes CASSLGQGPEKLFF. The full variable domain, its missing parts supplied by reference TRBV5-1 and TRBJ1-4, is KAGVTQTPRYLIKTRGQQVTLSCSPISGHRSVSWYQQTPGQGLQFLFEYFSETQRNKGNFPGRFSGRQFSNSRSEMNVSTLELGDSALYLCASSLGQGPEKLFFGSGTQLSVL.

This clonotype was observed at least ten times. The V and J genes are TRBV11-2 and TRBJ2-5; no clear D. CDR1 SGHAT and CDR2 FQNNGV come from the germline V gene. There are 13 residues in the CDR3. V was clipped by 0 bases and J by 6 bases, with 8 bases between them. The CDR3 here is CASSLDDAKTQYF. The CDR3 DNA follows: TGTGCCAGCAGCTTAGATGATGCGAAGACCCAGTACTTC.

The chain is built from TRBV19 and TRBJ2-1; 11 bases line up with TRBD2. The CDR3 has 16 residues. V lost 4 bases to trimming and J lost 7 bases; unmatched junction nucleotides: 9. Germline assignment: CDR1 LNHDA and CDR2 SQIVND (reference sequence). CDR3 nucleotides: TGTGCCAGTAGTAGCATAGCGGGAGGGCTAATTAATGAGCAGTTCTTC. Translated: CASSSIAGGLINEQFF.

This clonotype appeared many times. V gene TRBV10-3 combines with J gene TRBJ2-4; D is perhaps TRBD1 (5 bases). The V end was cut by 0 bases, the J end by 7 bases, with 10 bases between. Germline-derived CDR1 and CDR2 are ENHRY and SYGVKD. The CDR3 spans 14 residues. This chain's CDR3 is CAISESGDLNIQYF. CDR3 DNA: TGTGCCATCAGTGAGTCAGGGGATTTGAACATTCAGTACTTC.

This clonotype was counted ten times or more. The rearrangement links TRBV4-1 to TRBJ1-2; D remains ambiguous. In germline, CDR1 is MGHRA, CDR2 YSYEKL. This CDR3 contains 14 residues. V lost 3 bases and J lost 1, with 9 bases in between. CDR3 sequence (DNA): TGCGCCAGCAGCCAGGGCCGCATTAACTATGGCTACACCTTC. Protein: CASSQGRINYGYTF.

This clonotype was observed a few times. The chain combines TRBV6-5 with TRBJ2-2; D is uncertain. The V end was cut by 2 bases, the J end by 6 bases, with 13 bases between. Germline V gene sequence: CDR1 MNHEY, CDR2 SVGAGI. There are 15 residues in the CDR3. CDR3 residues: CASSYEGFLAGELFF. Here the CDR3 DNA reads TGTGCCAGCAGTTACGAAGGGTTCCTGGCCGGGGAGCTGTTTTTT.

As for this clonotype: This may come from a read error, since a much larger clone is one base off. This chain joins TRBV12-3 or TRBV12-4 and TRBJ2-7; D is perhaps TRBD2 (6 bases). V lost 3 bases and J lost 6, with 12 bases in between. The CDR3 is made up of 13 amino acids. In DNA form, the CDR3 reads TGTGCCAGCAGTTTCGGGAGAGTTTGCGAGCAGTACTTC. Encoded protein: CASSFGRVCEQYF.

This clonotype was detected many times. CDR3 protein: CASSQLSGVQETQYF. CDR3 sequence (DNA): TGTGCCAGCAGCCAATTGAGCGGGGTCCAAGAGACCCAGTACTTC. The V and J genes are TRBV3-1 and TRBJ2-5; TRBD2 matches 7 bases. V lost 2 bases, J lost 1 base, and 4 bases stayed unmatched. The CDR3 totals 15 residues. Germline CDR1 LGHDT, CDR2 YNNKEL (reference sequence).

With respect to this clonotype: A much larger clone sits a single nucleotide away, making a read error possible. As DNA, the CDR3 is TGCAGTGCTAGAGACCCGGACAGTTACGAGCAGTACTTC. Translating gives CSARDPDSYEQYF. The chain joins TRBV20-1 to TRBJ2-7; possibly TRBD1 for D (6 bases). The CDR3 has 13 residues. The germline V and J ends were trimmed by 0 bases and 4 bases, with 10 bases remaining between them. Germline lookup yields CDR1 DFQATT and CDR2 SNEGSKA (reference sequence).

As regards this clonotype: Possible read error: a much larger clone is one base away. The chain couples TRBV18 to TRBJ1-1, with 8 bases matching TRBD1. J gave up 1 base and V 2 bases, and 6 bases lay outside the gene matches. The CDR3 is made up of 16 amino acids. CDR1 KGHSH and CDR2 LQKENI come from the germline V gene. Here the CDR3 reads CASSPRQGPPNTEAFF. In nucleotides, the CDR3 is TGTGCCAGCTCACCAAGACAGGGGCCGCCGAACACTGAAGCTTTCTTT.

This clonotype was counted many times. The rearrangement uses TRBV2 and TRBJ1-6; tentatively, D is TRBD1 (6 bases). Trimming took off 0 bases at V and 9 bases at J, with 12 bases between the two ends. The V gene's germline CDR1 is SNHLY and CDR2 FYNNEI. This CDR3 is built from 15 residues. CDR3 residues: CASSEAGFRGSPLHF. Written as DNA, the CDR3 is TGTGCCAGCAGTGAAGCTGGATTCAGGGGTTCACCCCTCCACTTT.

This clonotype was counted ten times or more. The V gene is TRBV19, the J gene TRBJ1-6, with D perhaps matching TRBD1 (6 bases). The CDR3 loop spans 15 amino acids. Germline loops: CDR1 LNHDA, CDR2 SQIVND (reference sequence). V was trimmed by 6 bases and J by 7 bases, leaving 16 bases between them. Here the CDR3 reads CASRRAAGENSPLHF. The CDR3 DNA sequence: TGTGCCAGTAGAAGAGCGGCAGGGGAGAATTCACCCCTCCACTTT.

The sample holds many counts of this clonotype. This rearrangement joins TRBV19 to TRBJ2-1; 14 bases line up with TRBD2. J was trimmed by 9 bases and V by 6 bases; bases with no gene match: 13. Per germline, CDR1 LNHDA and CDR2 SQIVND (reference sequence). The CDR3 has 17 amino acids. CDR3 coding DNA: TGTGCCAGTAGAGACCGACCGGGACTAGCGGGAGCTAGTGAGCAGTTCTTC. It encodes CASRDRPGLAGASEQFF.

This clonotype was picked up many times. This chain joins TRBV7-9 and TRBJ2-1, with TRBD2 matching 11 bases. Germline CDR1 SEHNR, CDR2 FQNEAQ (reference sequence). The CDR3 runs to 16 residues. The J segment lost 7 bases and the V segment lost 4 bases, leaving 9 bases of the junction unmatched. CDR3 nucleotide sequence: TGTGCCAGCAGCTCCACCGGGACTAGCGGTAAGAATGAGCAGTTCTTC. Residues: CASSSTGTSGKNEQFF.

This clonotype was seen ten or more times. This chain joins TRBV20-1 and TRBJ2-1; 14 nucleotides align to TRBD2. CDR1 is DFQATT, CDR2 SNEGSKA, per germline (reference sequence). The V gene end was trimmed by 5 bases and the J gene end by 8 bases; junction bases not matched to a gene: 5. The CDR3 length is 14 residues. The CDR3 region is CSAYGTSGSHEQFF. DNA of the CDR3: TGCAGTGCTTATGGGACTAGCGGGAGCCATGAGCAGTTCTTC.

In this sample, this clonotype turned up many times. This rearrangement joins TRBV3-1 to TRBJ2-1; 9 bases agree with TRBD1. J lost 1 base, V lost 4 bases, and 8 bases had no gene match. The CDR3 runs to 17 residues. CDR1 LGHDT and CDR2 YNNKEL come from the germline V gene (reference sequence). DNA of the CDR3: TGTGCCAGCAGCCGAAGAGGGGGACAGGGTTCCTACAATGAGCAGTTCTTC. Translated: CASSRRGGQGSYNEQFF.